The next 9 T cell receptor beta chains were all read from a single sample in a study of T cell responses to AZD1222 COVID-19 vaccine. Sequenced by immunoSEQ multiplex PCR; TCRdb stores in-frame clones only, minus some. The table lists 53,000 or so clones, approximately 83% of them singletons, with roughly 6.4% in the top ten. Sequences were derived from peripheral blood, sampled 28 days after the second AZD1222 dose. These TCRs come from an adult who received the AZD1222 COVID-19 vaccine.

This clone was seen only once. This rearrangement joins TRBV6-5 to TRBJ1-1, with D unresolved. CDR3 size: 14 residues. V was cut by 2 bases and J by 7 bases, with 14 bases left in between. CDR1 is MNHEY, CDR2 SVGAGI, per germline. CDR3 region: CASSYNDMVLEAFF. The DNA of the CDR3 is TGTGCCAGCAGTTACAATGACATGGTCCTTGAAGCTTTCTTT.

The rearrangement links TRBV15 to TRBJ1-4; no clear D gene. The CDR3 contains 13 residues. Looked up from germline, CDR1 is LNHNV and CDR2 is YYDKDF (reference sequence). Trimming took 0 bases from V and 8 from J, leaving 7 bases between them. CDR3 amino acids: CATSRDESEKLFF. DNA for the CDR3: TGTGCCACCAGCAGAGATGAATCCGAAAAACTGTTTTTT. Variable domain in full (rest from reference TRBV15 and TRBJ1-4): DAMVIQNPRYQVTQFGKPVTLSCSQTLNHNVMYWYQQKSSQAPKLLFHYYDKDFNNEADTPDNFQSRRPNTSFCFLDIRSPGLGDTAMYLCATSRDESEKLFFGSGTQLSVL.

This rearrangement joins TRBV11-3 to TRBJ2-3, with D perhaps assigned TRBD1 or TRBD2 (6 bases each). Deletions cut 3 bases from V and 4 bases from J, with 11 bases between. This CDR3 contains 14 residues. Germline CDR1 and CDR2: SGHNT and YENEEA. CDR3 bases: TGTGCCAGCAGCTTGGAGGGGGGCTCAGATACGCAGTATTTT. Amino acids: CASSLEGGSDTQYF.

The chain is built from TRBV15 and TRBJ2-1, with TRBD1 as a possible D gene (5 bases). Germline V gives CDR1 LNHNV, CDR2 YYDKDF (reference sequence). Trimming shortened V by 1 base and J by 5 bases, and 15 bases separated the two germline ends. This CDR3 has 16 residues. The CDR3 region has the DNA TGTGCCACCAGCAGAGGACCAGGGTTTAACAACAATGAGCAGTTCTTC. It codes for CATSRGPGFNNNEQFF.

The chain couples TRBV28 to TRBJ1-4; tentative D call: TRBD1 (6 bases). The CDR3 contains 15 residues. V was shortened by 4 bases and J by 5 bases, with 14 bases between the two germline ends. Germline V gives CDR1 MDHEN, CDR2 SYDVKM. This chain's CDR3 is CASSSPQGLNEKLFF. CDR3 coding DNA: TGTGCCAGCAGTTCCCCACAGGGTTTAAATGAAAAACTGTTTTTT.

The rearrangement joins TRBV7-2 to TRBJ2-7, with 13 bases lining up with TRBD2. The CDR3 loop spans 15 amino acids. CDR1 and CDR2 from the germline V gene are SGHTA and FQGNSA. After removal of 1 base from V and 5 bases from J, the junction contained 2 bases not matched to a gene. DNA of the CDR3: TGTGCCAGCAGCTTAGGAGGACTAGCGGGAGACGAGCAGTACTTC. It yields the protein CASSLGGLAGDEQYF.

The chain is built from TRBV6-8 and TRBJ2-7; the match to TRBD2 covers 12 bases. The CDR3 consists of 14 residues. Germline V gene lookup returns CDR1 MNHGY and CDR2 SAAAGT. J lost 3 bases, V lost 6 bases, and 3 bases had no gene match. The CDR3 region is CASRETSGSYEQYF. The CDR3 DNA is TGTGCCAGCAGGGAGACTAGCGGGAGCTACGAGCAGTACTTC.

This clone was seen only once. The chain couples TRBV2 to TRBJ1-6; 8 nucleotides align to TRBD1. With 4 bases clipped from V and 5 bases from J, the junction kept 13 bases outside the gene matches. Germline values: CDR1 SNHLY, CDR2 FYNNEI. The CDR3 is made up of 18 amino acids. The CDR3 here is CASSAPETGVVHNSPLHF. The CDR3 DNA sequence: TGTGCCAGCAGTGCTCCCGAGACAGGGGTCGTACATAATTCACCCCTCCACTTT. Full variable domain (rest looked up from reference TRBV2 and TRBJ1-6): EPEVTQTPSHQVTQMGQEVILRCVPISNHLYFYWYRQILGQKVEFLVSFYNNEISEKSEIFDDQFSVERPDGSNFTLKIRSTKLEDSAMYFCASSAPETGVVHNSPLHFGNGTRLTVT.

V and J are TRBV7-3 and TRBJ2-2; 9 positions agree with TRBD2. CDR3 length: 17 amino acids. CDR1 SGHTA and CDR2 FQGTGA come from the germline V gene. The trim removed 2 bases at V and 2 bases at J, leaving 6 bases unmatched. In DNA, the CDR3 is TGTGCCAGCAGCTTAGGGGTTAGCGGGGGAAACACCGGGGAGCTGTTTTTT. This translates into CASSLGVSGGNTGELFF. The full variable domain, its missing parts supplied by reference TRBV7-3 and TRBJ2-2, is GAGVSQTPSNKVTEKGKYVELRCDPISGHTALYWYRQSLGQGPEFLIYFQGTGAADDSGLPNDRFFAVRPEGSVSTLKIQRTERGDSAVYLCASSLGVSGGNTGELFFGEGSRLTVL.